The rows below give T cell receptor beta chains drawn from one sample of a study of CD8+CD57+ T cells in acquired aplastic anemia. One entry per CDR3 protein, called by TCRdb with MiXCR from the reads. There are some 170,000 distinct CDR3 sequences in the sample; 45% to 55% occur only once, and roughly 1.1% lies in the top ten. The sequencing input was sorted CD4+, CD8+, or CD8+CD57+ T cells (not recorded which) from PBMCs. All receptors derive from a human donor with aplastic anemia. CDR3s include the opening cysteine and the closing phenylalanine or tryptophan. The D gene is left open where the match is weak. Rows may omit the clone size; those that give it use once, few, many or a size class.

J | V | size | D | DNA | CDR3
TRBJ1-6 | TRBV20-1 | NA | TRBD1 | TGCAGTGCTAGCCCCCCAGGGGGGGATTCACCCCTCCACTTT | CSASPPGGDSPLHF
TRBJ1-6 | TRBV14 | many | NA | TGTGCCAGCAGCCAAGAGAGGGCACGGGGATCACCCCTCCACTTT | CASSQERARGSPLHF
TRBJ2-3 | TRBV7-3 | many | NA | TGTGCCAGCAGCTTAACTGGGGGCCCTCGGCCCACAGATACGCAGTATTTT | CASSLTGGPRPTDTQYF
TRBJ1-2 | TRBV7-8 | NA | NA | TGTGCCAGCAGCCCGACAATTGACTATGGCTACACCTTC | CASSPTIDYGYTF
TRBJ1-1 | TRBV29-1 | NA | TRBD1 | TGCAGCGTCCAGGACAGGGGGACTGAAGCTTTCTTT | CSVQDRGTEAFF
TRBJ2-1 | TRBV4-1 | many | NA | TGCGCCAGCAGGCCCACGGGGTTCGGCAATGAGCAGTTCTTC | CASRPTGFGNEQFF
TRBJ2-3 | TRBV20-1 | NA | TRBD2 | TGCAGTGCCGGACTAGGGACCTTCACAGATACGCAGTATTTT | CSAGLGTFTDTQYF
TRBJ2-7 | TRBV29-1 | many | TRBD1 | TGCAGCGTTCCCACAGGGGACAGGACGGGGGAGCAGTACTTC | CSVPTGDRTGEQYF
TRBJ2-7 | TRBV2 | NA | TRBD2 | TGTGCCAGCAGGCTTGATGGGACTACCTACGAGCAGTACTTC | CASRLDGTTYEQYF
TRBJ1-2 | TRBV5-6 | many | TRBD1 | TGTGCCAGCAGCGTGGGACAGGGGGCGGGCGGCTACACCTTC | CASSVGQGAGGYTF